Presented here are 11 T cell receptor beta chains from one specimen sequenced in a study of shared clonotypes between healthy human individuals. The data were produced by immunoSEQ multiplex PCR, yet TCRdb's version contains in-frame clones alone and is incomplete. The table records more than 2,000,000 clones, more than 85% of them present only once. The sequenced material came from naive CD4+ T cells from PBMCs. Subset here: CD45RA+ positively selected. The receptor source for this set is a man aged 18 to 29 in good health. Some clones in this sample may be carry-over from other donors' samples.

The chain recombines TRBV6-1 with TRBJ2-3; D is unclear. Germline CDR1 reads MNHNS; CDR2 reads SASEGT. This CDR3 has 15 residues. The V gene lost 2 bases and the J gene lost 0 bases, with 9 bases spanning the gap. The CDR3: CASSEPQTSTDTQYF. The DNA for the CDR3 is TGTGCCAGCAGTGAACCCCAAACTAGCACAGATACGCAGTATTTT.

The genes are TRBV7-9 and TRBJ2-3, with TRBD2 as a possible D gene (5 bases). The CDR3 extends over 14 amino acids. Germline V CDR1 and CDR2: SEHNR, FQNEAQ (reference sequence). V was pared by 0 bases and J by 6 bases, with 10 bases between. The CDR3 DNA sequence: TGTGCCAGCAGCTTAGCGGGAGTGGTGGATACGCAGTATTTT. It specifies CASSLAGVVDTQYF.

Comments on this clone: Other nucleotide sequences from this sample produce the same CDR3. The chain links TRBV2 to TRBJ2-2, with D perhaps TRBD1 or TRBD2 (5 bases each). Germline values: CDR1 SNHLY, CDR2 FYNNEI. The CDR3 length is 13 residues. V was trimmed by 4 bases and J by 6 bases, leaving 9 bases between them. The CDR3 DNA sequence: TGTGCCAGCAGTGTTGAGGGGTCCGGGGAGCTGTTTTTT. Residues: CASSVEGSGELFF.

The rearrangement links TRBV2 to TRBJ2-1, with 12 nucleotides matching TRBD2. Germline loops: CDR1 SNHLY, CDR2 FYNNEI. The V and J ends lost 7 bases and 4 bases, in that order; junction bases with no gene match: 11. The CDR3 length is 17 residues. The CDR3 loop is CASTERLAGEGYNEQFF. DNA for the CDR3: TGTGCCAGCACTGAGAGACTAGCGGGAGAGGGTTACAATGAGCAGTTCTTC.

The V and J genes are TRBV19 and TRBJ2-7, with D possibly TRBD1 on 7 matching bases. This CDR3 contains 14 residues. Trimming took 3 bases from V and 3 from J, leaving 12 bases between them. Looked up from germline, CDR1 is LNHDA and CDR2 is SQIVND (reference sequence). The CDR3 here is CASSIQGGFYEQYF. For the CDR3, the DNA is TGTGCCAGTAGTATCCAGGGGGGCTTCTACGAGCAGTACTTC.

The chain has TRBV27 and TRBJ1-1, with a weak D call TRBD1 (6 bases). CDR3 length equals 15 residues. CDR1 is MNHEY, CDR2 SMNVEV, per germline (reference sequence). The V gene lost 8 bases and the J gene lost 5 bases, with 21 bases spanning the gap. The CDR3 DNA is TGTGCCAGCTACCCTTTCCGGGGGGCGCGGACTGAAGCTTTCTTT. This gives the protein CASYPFRGARTEAFF.

Regarding this clone: Other DNA sequences in the sample encode the same CDR3. The chain joins TRBV19 to TRBJ2-3; D call uncertain. The CDR3 runs 13 residues. V was clipped by 5 bases and J by 1 base, with 7 bases between them. Germline-derived CDR1 and CDR2 are LNHDA and SQIVND (reference sequence). The CDR3, as DNA: TGTGCCAGTAGTCTAGGCGGCACAGATACGCAGTATTTT. It translates to CASSLGGTDTQYF. The whole variable domain, filled in from reference TRBV19 and TRBJ2-3, reads DGGITQSPKYLFRKEGQNVTLSCEQNLNHDAMYWYRQDPGQGLRLIYYSQIVNDFQKGDIAEGYSVSREKKESFPLTVTSAQKNPTAFYLCASSLGGTDTQYFGPGTRLTVL.

This CDR3 reads CAISVGQASYNEQFF. Written as DNA, the CDR3 is TGTGCCATCAGTGTGGGACAGGCATCCTACAATGAGCAGTTCTTC. This rearrangement joins TRBV10-3 to TRBJ2-1; 8 bases are shared with TRBD1. CDR3 length equals 15 residues. CDR1 is ENHRY, CDR2 SYGVKD, per germline. J was trimmed by 1 base and V by 4 bases; bases with no gene match: 3.

The chain employs TRBV5-1 and TRBJ2-7, with D possibly being TRBD2 (6 bases). V was shortened by 3 bases and J by 2 bases, with 12 bases between the two germline ends. Germline values: CDR1 SGHRS, CDR2 YFSETQ. The CDR3 has 14 amino acids. The CDR3 reads CASSSGTYAYEQYF. DNA for the CDR3: TGCGCCAGCAGCTCAGGGACTTATGCCTACGAGCAGTACTTC. The variable domain in full, completed from reference TRBV5-1 and TRBJ2-7, reads KAGVTQTPRYLIKTRGQQVTLSCSPISGHRSVSWYQQTPGQGLQFLFEYFSETQRNKGNFPGRFSGRQFSNSRSEMNVSTLELGDSALYLCASSSGTYAYEQYFGPGTRLTVT.

This clone appeared a single time. Other DNA sequences of this sample code for an identical CDR3. The rearrangement joins TRBV5-4 to TRBJ2-5; the D gene is possibly TRBD2 (5 bases). This CDR3 is 13 amino acids long. The V end lost 0 bases, the J end lost 2 bases, and 5 bases lay between the germline ends. CDR1 and CDR2 from the germline V gene are SGHNT and YYREEE (reference sequence). CDR3 DNA: TGTGCCAGCAGCTTGGGGAGGCAAGAGACCCAGTACTTC. It encodes CASSLGRQETQYF.

This rearrangement joins TRBV19 to TRBJ1-5; D perhaps matches TRBD1 (5 bases). The CDR3 totals 17 residues. The V end lost 4 bases, the J end lost 1 base, and 17 bases lay between the germline ends. Germline-derived CDR1 and CDR2 are LNHDA and SQIVND (reference sequence). The CDR3 region has the DNA TGTGCCAGTAGTACCCCCCCAGGGCGAGTAAGCAATCAGCCCCAGCATTTT. Translation gives CASSTPPGRVSNQPQHF. The whole variable domain, filled in from reference TRBV19 and TRBJ1-5, reads DGGITQSPKYLFRKEGQNVTLSCEQNLNHDAMYWYRQDPGQGLRLIYYSQIVNDFQKGDIAEGYSVSREKKESFPLTVTSAQKNPTAFYLCASSTPPGRVSNQPQHFGDGTRLSIL.